This passage covers 16 T cell receptor beta chains from one sample sequenced in a study of neurological immune-mediated disorders. TCRdb itself ran the 5' RACE reads through MiXCR, one entry per CDR3 protein. The table has fewer than 60,000 distinct CDR3 sequences, about a tenth seen once. The specimen sequenced was PBMCs. These receptors came from a man between 65 and 85 years old with HTLV-1-associated myelopathy (HAM/TSP).

This clonotype was observed a few times. This chain joins TRBV24-1 and TRBJ2-1; 9 positions match TRBD2. Germline CDR1 KGHDR, CDR2 SFDVKD. The trim removed 3 bases at V and 6 bases at J, leaving 8 bases unmatched. The CDR3 runs 16 residues. The CDR3 DNA sequence: TGTGCCACCAGTGATCCCGCGGGAGGGTGGGGCAATGAGCAGTTCTTC. It encodes CATSDPAGGWGNEQFF.

This clonotype was seen at least ten times. The genes are TRBV12-3 or TRBV12-4 and TRBJ2-1; D may be TRBD1 or TRBD2 (5 bases each). V lost 3 bases and J 9 bases, leaving 21 bases between the germline ends. The CDR3 has 16 residues. The CDR3 reads CASSFTGALVGGEQFF. The CDR3 nucleotides are TGTGCCAGCAGTTTCACCGGGGCTTTGGTTGGCGGTGAGCAGTTCTTC.

This clonotype was recorded many times. The chain combines TRBV9 with TRBJ2-5; D is unresolved. The CDR3 has 13 residues. Germline V gene sequence: CDR1 SGDLS, CDR2 YYNGEE. Trimming removed 3 bases at V and 5 bases at J, with 11 bases between. The CDR3: CASSGGTWETQYF. DNA of the CDR3: TGTGCCAGCAGCGGGGGAACCTGGGAGACCCAGTACTTC.

At least ten counts were recorded for this clonotype. The J gene is TRBJ2-1, the V gene TRBV5-1; 8 positions agree with TRBD2. The germline V gene encodes CDR1 SGHRS and CDR2 YFSETQ. The ends lost 1 base at V and 5 bases at J; junction bases unmatched: 8. The CDR3 spans 16 residues. This CDR3 is CASSLSSGSSHNEQFF. CDR3 coding DNA: TGCGCCAGCAGCTTGAGCAGCGGGAGTTCCCACAATGAGCAGTTCTTC.

There are many counts of this clonotype. The gene calls are TRBV20-1 and TRBJ2-3; D gene uncertain. Between the trimmed V and J ends, which lost 2 bases and 2 bases, there was a span of 5 bases. From germline, CDR1 is DFQATT and CDR2 SNEGSKA (reference sequence). This CDR3 comprises 12 residues. CDR3 sequence reads: CSARSPTDTQYF. The DNA of the CDR3 is TGCAGTGCTAGATCCCCCACAGATACGCAGTATTTT.

In its sample, this clonotype was seen many times. This CDR3 is CSAAPVNEQFF. CDR3 nucleotide sequence: TGCAGTGCTGCTCCTGTCAATGAGCAGTTCTTC. This chain uses TRBV20-1 with TRBJ2-1; D remains ambiguous. The CDR3 contains 11 residues. Germline V gene sequence: CDR1 DFQATT, CDR2 SNEGSKA (reference sequence). With 5 bases removed from V and 6 bases from J, the gap between germline ends came to 8 bases.

This clonotype was counted at least ten times. The CDR3 loop is CASATGSSGANVLTF. CDR3 DNA: TGTGCCAGCGCGACGGGGAGCTCTGGGGCCAACGTCCTGACTTTC. The chain recombines TRBV6-6 with TRBJ2-6; tentative D call: TRBD2 (5 bases). The CDR3 consists of 15 residues. Trimming took off 8 bases at V and 0 bases at J, with 11 bases between the two ends. Germline lookup yields CDR1 MNHNY and CDR2 SVGAGI (reference sequence).

This clonotype was seen repeatedly, ten times or more. The V call is TRBV5-5, the J call TRBJ2-4; D remains ambiguous. With 0 bases removed from V and 7 bases from J, the gap between germline ends came to 14 bases. This CDR3 region has 15 residues. The germline V gene encodes CDR1 SGHKS and CDR2 YYEKEE (reference sequence). The CDR3 nucleotides read TGTGCCAGCAGCTTGGCCGCTGGGAACGGGAACATTCAGTACTTC. Translating gives CASSLAAGNGNIQYF.

This clonotype was detected a few times. The J gene is TRBJ2-5, the V gene TRBV7-2; D is perhaps TRBD2 (7 bases). Deletions cut 2 bases from V and 5 bases from J, with 15 bases between. Looked up from germline, CDR1 is SGHTA and CDR2 is FQGNSA. The CDR3 contains 15 residues. Written as DNA, the CDR3 is TGTGCCAGCAGCTTAAATCGGGGGGCAAGGGAGACCCAGTACTTC. Its translation is CASSLNRGARETQYF.

This clonotype was recorded at least ten times. The V call is TRBV7-6, the J call TRBJ2-3; D not certain. The germline V gene has CDR1 SGHVS and CDR2 FNYEAQ. V lost 1 base, J lost 3 bases, and 2 bases lay in between. The CDR3 covers 12 residues. The DNA for the CDR3 is TGTGCCAGCAGCTTAGGAACAGATACGCAGTATTTT. Protein: CASSLGTDTQYF.

This clonotype showed up many times. The chain carries TRBV20-1 and TRBJ2-1; D is unclear. V shed 0 bases and J shed 0 bases, with 12 bases lying between them. Germline V gene data show CDR1 as DFQATT and CDR2 as SNEGSKA (reference sequence). The CDR3 covers 16 residues. The CDR3 nucleotides are TGCAGTGCTAGAGATTACCTTAGAATCTCCTACAATGAGCAGTTCTTC. The encoded protein is CSARDYLRISYNEQFF.

On this clonotype: With a much larger clone just one base away, this may be a read error. The chain couples TRBV5-1 to TRBJ2-5; D may be TRBD2 (6 bases). Trimming took off 9 bases at V and 7 bases at J, with 19 bases between the two ends. There are 13 residues in the CDR3. Germline assignment: CDR1 SGHRS and CDR2 YFSETQ. The CDR3 loop is CANTMDQAGTQYF. The CDR3 DNA sequence: TGCGCCAACACGATGGACCAAGCGGGGACCCAGTACTTC.

This clonotype came up many times. The rearrangement uses TRBV5-1 and TRBJ1-1; 9 nucleotides match TRBD1. Per the germline V gene, CDR1 is SGHRS and CDR2 is YFSETQ. The trim removed 5 bases at V and 4 bases at J, leaving 15 bases unmatched. This CDR3 region has 17 residues. The CDR3: CASRPPAGTGGTTEAFF. CDR3 DNA sequence: TGCGCCAGCAGACCCCCGGCCGGAACAGGGGGCACCACTGAAGCTTTCTTT.

This clonotype was counted at least ten times. This chain connects TRBV20-1 to TRBJ2-3; 14 nucleotides agree with TRBD2. Germline V CDR1 and CDR2: DFQATT, SNEGSKA (reference sequence). J lost 3 bases, V lost 5 bases, and 10 bases had no gene match. This CDR3 region has 17 residues. In DNA form, the CDR3 reads TGCAGTGCTGACGGTTCCGGGACTAGCGGGAGTACAGATACGCAGTATTTT. It translates to CSADGSGTSGSTDTQYF.

There are many counts of this clonotype. The rearrangement joins TRBV4-2 to TRBJ2-1, with D perhaps TRBD2 (8 bases). Trimming shortened V by 2 bases and J by 12 bases, and 17 bases separated the two germline ends. Looked up from germline, CDR1 is LGHNA and CDR2 is YNFKEQ. This CDR3 is 14 amino acids long. Written as DNA, the CDR3 is TGTGCCAGCAGCCAAAGACTTAGCGGGACAGTGCAGTTCTTC. Residues: CASSQRLSGTVQFF.

This clonotype was counted ten times or more. The chain is built from TRBV14 and TRBJ2-5; 7 positions match TRBD1. CDR3 length: 15 residues. V gave up 0 bases and J gave up 5 bases; unmatched junction bases: 6. Germline CDR1 is SGHDN and CDR2 is FVKESK. CDR3 bases: TGTGCCAGCAGCCAAGATCCAGGGGGTGAGGAGACCCAGTACTTC. It yields the protein CASSQDPGGEETQYF.